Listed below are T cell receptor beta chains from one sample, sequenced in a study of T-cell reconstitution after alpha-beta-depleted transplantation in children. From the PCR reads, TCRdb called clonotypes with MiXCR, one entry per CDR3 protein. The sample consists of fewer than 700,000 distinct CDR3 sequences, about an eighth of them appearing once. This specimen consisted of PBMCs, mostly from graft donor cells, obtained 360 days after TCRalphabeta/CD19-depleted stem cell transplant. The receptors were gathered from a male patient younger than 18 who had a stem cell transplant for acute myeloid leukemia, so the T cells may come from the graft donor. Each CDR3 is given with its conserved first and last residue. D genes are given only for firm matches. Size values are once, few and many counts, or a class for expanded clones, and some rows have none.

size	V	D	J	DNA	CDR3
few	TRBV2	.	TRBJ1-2	TGTGCCAGCAGTGGACTCTTCTATGGCTACACCTTC	CASSGLFYGYTF
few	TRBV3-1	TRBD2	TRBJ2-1	TGTGCCAGCAGCCAAAAACTAGCGGGAGTCAATGAGCAGTTCTTC	CASSQKLAGVNEQFF
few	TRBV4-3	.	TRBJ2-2	TGCGCCAGCAGCCAAGGCCAGTATCTCACCGGGGAGCTGTTTTTT	CASSQGQYLTGELFF
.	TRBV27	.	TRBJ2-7	TGTGCCAGCAGTTTAAGGCCCCAGCAGTACTACGAGCAGTACTTC	CASSLRPQQYYEQYF
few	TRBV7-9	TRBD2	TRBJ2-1	TGTGCCAGCAGCTCTAGACTAGCGGTCTACAATGAGCAGTTCTTC	CASSSRLAVYNEQFF
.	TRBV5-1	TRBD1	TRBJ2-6	TGCGCCAGCAGCCCTGTGTGGGACAGTAGCACCTCTGGGGCCAACGTCCTGACTTTC	CASSPVWDSSTSGANVLTF
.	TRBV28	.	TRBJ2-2	TGTGCCAGCAGTCCCCCGCGACGGTACACCGGGGAGCTGTTTTTT	CASSPPRRYTGELFF
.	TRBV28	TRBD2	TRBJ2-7	TGTGCCAGCAGTGAATTAACTAGCGGGAGGGTGGGCGAGCAGTACTTC	CASSELTSGRVGEQYF
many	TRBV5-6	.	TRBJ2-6	TGTGCCAGCAGCGCCTCTGGGGCCAACGTCCTGACTTTC	CASSASGANVLTF
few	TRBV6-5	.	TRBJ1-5	TGTGCCAGCAGACCCCTGCCGGGGGCGAGCAATCAGCCCCAGCATTTT	CASRPLPGASNQPQHF